This TCR beta chain was sequenced during a study of cytomegalovirus exposure and HLA in healthy donors. Findings and limits, study-wide: Accurate prediction of HLA-A and HLA-B alleles (for most subjects) was reportedly achieved from TCR beta sequences.

With regard to this clone: The antigen remains unidentified.

Primers for the PCR totalled 60 Vbeta and 13 Jbeta. The protocol was immunoSEQ multiplex PCR, while the TCRdb copy is restricted to in-frame clones and leaves out a portion. The repertoire holds roughly 150,000 clones, with 75% to 90% as singletons. Donors likely had unrecorded immune exposures despite being nominally healthy when sampled. This CDR3 comprises 13 residues. CDR1 and CDR2 from the germline V gene are GTSNPN and SVGIG (reference sequence). Trimming shortened V by 5 bases and J by 7 bases, and 15 bases separated the two germline ends. The material sequenced was PBMCs. The rearrangement links TRBV30 to TRBJ1-5; D not resolved. This clonotype was sampled from a male donor in good health and CMV-seronegative. CDR3 sequence: CAWGRGGGQPQHF. The CDR3 coding sequence is TGTGCCTGGGGACGGGGTGGCGGGCAGCCCCAGCATTTT. Together with reference TRBV30 and TRBJ1-5, the CDR3 gives the full variable domain: SQTIHQWPATLVQPVGSPLSLECTVEGTSNPNLYWYRQAAGRGLQLLFYSVGIGQISSEVPQNLSASRPQDRQFILSSKKLLLSDSGFYLCAWGRGGGQPQHFGDGTRLSIL.